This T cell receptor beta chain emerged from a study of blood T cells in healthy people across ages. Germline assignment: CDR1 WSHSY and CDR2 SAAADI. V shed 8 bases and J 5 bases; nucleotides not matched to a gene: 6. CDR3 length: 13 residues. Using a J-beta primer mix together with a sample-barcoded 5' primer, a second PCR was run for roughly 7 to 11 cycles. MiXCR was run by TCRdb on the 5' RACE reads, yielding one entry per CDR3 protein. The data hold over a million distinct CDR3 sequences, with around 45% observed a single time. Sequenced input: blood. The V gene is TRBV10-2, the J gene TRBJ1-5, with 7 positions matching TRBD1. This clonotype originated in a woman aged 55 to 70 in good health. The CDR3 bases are TGCGCCAGCCGACAGGGAGGGGATCAGCCCCAGCATTTT. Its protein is CASRQGGDQPQHF.